The clone carrying this T cell receptor beta chain was observed a handful of times. The antigen is unknown. The isolated RNA, all of it, was reverse transcribed, so expressed TCRB transcripts were what got sequenced. The study sequenced naive, central memory and regulatory T cell samples to an average of roughly 3.4 million reads. The data were produced by immunoSEQ multiplex PCR, yet TCRdb's version contains in-frame clones alone and is incomplete. The table records about 290,000 clones, about 7.8% of them present only once. The record originates from a study of beta chain features in type 1 diabetes. Study-level results: Healthy donors had naive, central memory and Treg TCRB repertoires that appeared less similar than those seen among patients.

The source is a woman between 18 and 30 years old in good health. The sequenced sample consisted of central memory CD4+ T cells from blood.

CDR3 nucleotide sequence: TGTGCCAGCAGTTCCCGGAGGGCGAACACCGGGGAGCTGTTTTTT. Its translation is CASSSRRANTGELFF. The chain is built from TRBV27 and TRBJ2-2; TRBD2 might be the D (6 bases). The CDR3 loop spans 15 amino acids. Between the trimmed V and J ends, which lost 4 bases and 0 bases, there was a span of 9 bases. CDR1 is MNHEY, CDR2 SMNVEV, per germline (reference sequence).